One sample yielded the 2 T cell receptor beta chains listed below, sequenced in a study of a mutant IDH1 vaccine in newly diagnosed glioma. The time point: week 35, safety follow-up. Topical imiquimod accompanied each vaccine dose, which consisted of 300 ug of mutant IDH1 20-mer peptide. Profiling relied on immunoSEQ multiplex PCR, and the TCRdb table lists in-frame clones only, not all of them. The data show 34,000 or so clones, about four fifths seen once. These receptors lack a known antigen. Sample: PBMCs, taken from a glioma patient whose treatment included an IDH1 peptide vaccine. The source is a man aged 30-40 years with glioma.

This chain connects TRBV11-2 to TRBJ1-1, with D unresolved. The CDR3 runs 12 residues. Looked up from germline, CDR1 is SGHAT and CDR2 is FQNNGV. V dropped 3 bases and J dropped 5 bases, with 7 bases sitting between them. The CDR3 is CASSLVGTEAFF. For the CDR3, the DNA is TGTGCCAGCAGCTTGGTCGGAACTGAAGCTTTCTTT.

The chain couples TRBV23-1 to TRBJ1-1, with D perhaps matching TRBD1 (6 bases). TRBV23-1 is known as an ORF, though its function is uncertain. The CDR3 consists of 18 residues. Trimming removed 0 bases at V and 4 bases at J, with 21 bases between. CDR3 region: CASSQSSPSGAGITEAFF. Written as DNA, the CDR3 is TGCGCCAGCAGTCAATCGAGCCCCTCAGGGGCCGGGATCACTGAAGCTTTCTTT.